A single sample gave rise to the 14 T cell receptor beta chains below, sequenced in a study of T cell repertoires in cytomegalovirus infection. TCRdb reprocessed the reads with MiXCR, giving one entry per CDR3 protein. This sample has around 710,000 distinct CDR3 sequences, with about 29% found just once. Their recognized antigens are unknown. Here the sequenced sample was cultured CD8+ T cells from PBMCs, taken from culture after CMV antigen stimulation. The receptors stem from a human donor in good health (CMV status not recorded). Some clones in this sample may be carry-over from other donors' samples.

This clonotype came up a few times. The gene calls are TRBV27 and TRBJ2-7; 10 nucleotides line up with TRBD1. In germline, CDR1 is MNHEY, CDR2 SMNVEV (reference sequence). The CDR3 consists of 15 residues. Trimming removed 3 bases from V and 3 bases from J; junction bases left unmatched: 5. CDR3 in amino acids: CASSLAGTGDYEQYV. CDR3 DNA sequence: TGTGCCAGCAGTTTGGCCGGGACAGGGGACTACGAGCAGTACGTC.

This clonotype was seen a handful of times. CDR3 region: CASSLRGAFYEQFF. Here the CDR3 DNA reads TGTGCCAGCAGCCTCCGGGGGGCCTTCTATGAGCAGTTCTTC. The V call is TRBV7-2, the J call TRBJ2-1; a possible D gene is TRBD2 (7 bases). Germline V gene sequence: CDR1 SGHTA, CDR2 FQGNSA. The CDR3 extends over 14 amino acids. V lost 5 bases and J lost 8, with 16 bases in between.

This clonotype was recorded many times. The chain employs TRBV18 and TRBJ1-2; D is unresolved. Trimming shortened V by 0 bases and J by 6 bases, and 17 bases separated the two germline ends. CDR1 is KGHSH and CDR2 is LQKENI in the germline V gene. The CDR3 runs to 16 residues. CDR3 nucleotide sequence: TGTGCCAGCTCACCACCGAAGGTCCCTATATTCGATGGCTACACCTTC. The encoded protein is CASSPPKVPIFDGYTF. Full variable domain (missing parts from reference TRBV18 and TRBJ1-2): NAGVMQNPRHLVRRRGQEARLRCSPMKGHSHVYWYRQLPEEGLKFMVYLQKENIIDESGMPKERFSAEFPKEGPSILRIQQVVRGDSAAYFCASSPPKVPIFDGYTFGSGTRLTVV.

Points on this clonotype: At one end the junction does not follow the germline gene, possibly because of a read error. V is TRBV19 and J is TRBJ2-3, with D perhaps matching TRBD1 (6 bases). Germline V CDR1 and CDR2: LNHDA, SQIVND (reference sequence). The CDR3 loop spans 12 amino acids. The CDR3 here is CASSISLGHHHF. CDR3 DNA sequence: TGTGCCAGTAGTATTAGTCTGGGACACCATCATTTT. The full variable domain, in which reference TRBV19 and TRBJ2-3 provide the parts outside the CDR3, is DGGITQSPKYLFRKEGQNVTLSCEQNLNHDAMYWYRQDPGQGLRLIYYSQIVNDFQKGDIAEGYSVSREKKESFPLTVTSAQKNPTAFYLCASSISLGHHHFGPGTRLTVL.

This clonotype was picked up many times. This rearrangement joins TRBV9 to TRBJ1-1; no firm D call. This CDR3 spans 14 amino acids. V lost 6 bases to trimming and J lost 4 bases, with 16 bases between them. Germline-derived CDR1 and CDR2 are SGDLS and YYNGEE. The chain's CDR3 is CASNGKGGSTEAFF. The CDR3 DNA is TGTGCCAGCAACGGGAAAGGAGGGAGCACTGAAGCTTTCTTT.

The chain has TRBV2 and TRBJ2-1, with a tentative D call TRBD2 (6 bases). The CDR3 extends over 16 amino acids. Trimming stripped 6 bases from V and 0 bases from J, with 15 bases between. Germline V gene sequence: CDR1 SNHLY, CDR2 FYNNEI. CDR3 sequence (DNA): TGTGCCAGCAGCGGGACTCCTCAGAGCTCCTACAATGAGCAGTTCTTC. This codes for CASSGTPQSSYNEQFF.

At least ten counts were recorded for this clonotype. The CDR3 here is CASSGTGGNPEAFF. The DNA of the CDR3 is TGTGCCAGCAGTGGGACAGGGGGCAACCCTGAAGCTTTCTTT. This sequence joins TRBV2 and TRBJ1-1; 11 nucleotides agree with TRBD1. The CDR3 covers 14 residues. The V and J ends lost 4 bases and 6 bases, in that order; junction bases with no gene match: 4. Germline V CDR1 and CDR2: SNHLY, FYNNEI.

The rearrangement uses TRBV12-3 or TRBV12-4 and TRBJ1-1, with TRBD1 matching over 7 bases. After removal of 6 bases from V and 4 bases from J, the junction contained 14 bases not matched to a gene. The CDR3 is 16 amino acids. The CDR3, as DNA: TGTGCCAGCAGAAGGACAGGCCGAGCGAGGGGCACTGAAGCTTTCTTT. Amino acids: CASRRTGRARGTEAFF.

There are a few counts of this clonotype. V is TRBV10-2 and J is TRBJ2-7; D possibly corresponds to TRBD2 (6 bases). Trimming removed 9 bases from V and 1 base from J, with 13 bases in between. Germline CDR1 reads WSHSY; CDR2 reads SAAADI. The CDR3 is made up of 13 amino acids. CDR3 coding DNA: TGCGCCAGTGCCGGGACTCTTTCCTACGAGCAGTACTTC. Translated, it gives CASAGTLSYEQYF.

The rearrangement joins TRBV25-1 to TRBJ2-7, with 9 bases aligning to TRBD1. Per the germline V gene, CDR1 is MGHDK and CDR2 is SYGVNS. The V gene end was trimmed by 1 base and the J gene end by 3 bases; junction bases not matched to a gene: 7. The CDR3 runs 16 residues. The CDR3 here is CASSESGTGNFYEQYV. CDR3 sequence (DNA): TGTGCCAGCAGTGAATCAGGGACAGGGAATTTCTACGAGCAGTACGTC.

The CDR3 loop reads CSARVDSQTDTQYF. CDR3 in DNA: TGCAGTGCTAGAGTCGACTCCCAAACAGATACGCAGTATTTT. The chain combines TRBV20-1 with TRBJ2-3; D call uncertain. The germline CDR1 and CDR2 sequences are DFQATT and SNEGSKA (reference sequence). With 1 base removed from V and 3 bases from J, the gap between germline ends came to 11 bases. The CDR3 is made up of 14 amino acids.

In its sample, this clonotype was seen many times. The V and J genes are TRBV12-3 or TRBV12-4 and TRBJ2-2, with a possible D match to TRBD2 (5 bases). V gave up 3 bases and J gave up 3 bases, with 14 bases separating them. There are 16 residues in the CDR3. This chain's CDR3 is CASSFSVIGDTGELFF. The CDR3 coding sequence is TGTGCCAGCAGTTTTTCCGTGATCGGGGACACCGGGGAGCTGTTTTTT.

The CDR3 DNA reads TGTGCCAGTAGTATAGTCGTCGGGACAGGGATCTACGAGCAGTACTTC. The encoded protein is CASSIVVGTGIYEQYF. The chain combines TRBV19 with TRBJ2-7; TRBD1 matches at 9 bases. Germline V gives CDR1 LNHDA, CDR2 SQIVND (reference sequence). The CDR3 totals 16 residues. With V trimmed by 1 base and J by 3 bases, 7 bases remained unmatched.

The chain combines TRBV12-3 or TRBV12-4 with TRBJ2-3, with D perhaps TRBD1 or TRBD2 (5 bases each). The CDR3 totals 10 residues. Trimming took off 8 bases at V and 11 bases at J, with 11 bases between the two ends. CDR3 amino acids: CASSSGGQYF. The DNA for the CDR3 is TGTGCCAGCTCGTCTGGGGGGCAGTATTTT.